Listed below are T cell receptor beta chains from one sample, sequenced in a study of blood T cell repertoires in COVID-19. Data came from immunoSEQ multiplex PCR; TCRdb stores just in-frame clones and leaves some out. The table lists approximately 180,000 clones, 70% to 90% of them singletons, with around a fifth in the top ten. The sample comprised peripheral blood. The receptors derive from a man in his fifties or sixties with active or convalescent COVID-19. Both conserved end residues are part of each CDR3. A D gene is named only where the DNA matches it firmly. The listing skips clone size in some rows; elsewhere it reads once, few, many or a size class.

size: NA
J: TRBJ2-3
V: TRBV5-1
D: NA
DNA: TGCGCCAGCAGCTTGGGGGAGTTTTCAGAAACAGATACGCAGTATTTT
CDR3: CASSLGEFSETDTQYF

size: NA
J: TRBJ1-6
V: TRBV2
D: TRBD1
DNA: TGTGCCAGCCACGGACAGGGGAATTCACCCCTCCACTTT
CDR3: CASHGQGNSPLHF

size: once
J: TRBJ2-1
V: TRBV6-2/TRBV6-3
D: TRBD1
DNA: TGTGCCAGCAGTTACGGACAGGGGGCAAAAAATGAGCAGTTCTTC
CDR3: CASSYGQGAKNEQFF

size: NA
J: TRBJ1-6
V: TRBV6-5
D: NA
DNA: TGTGCCAGCACGCAGGGATTCTCCTATAATTCACCCCTCCACTTT
CDR3: CASTQGFSYNSPLHF

size: NA
J: TRBJ2-1
V: TRBV11-2
D: TRBD1
DNA: TGTGCCAGCAGCTTTCAAGACAGGGTGCATGAGCAGTTCTTC
CDR3: CASSFQDRVHEQFF

size: few
J: TRBJ1-2
V: TRBV6-5
D: TRBD1
DNA: TGTGCCAGCAGTAGGGACAGGGGGCGCACCTATGGCTACACCTTC
CDR3: CASSRDRGRTYGYTF

size: NA
J: TRBJ2-7
V: TRBV9
D: TRBD1
DNA: TGTGCCAGCAGCAGGGACAGGGGCTCCTACGAGCAGTACTTC
CDR3: CASSRDRGSYEQYF

size: NA
J: TRBJ1-4
V: TRBV2
D: TRBD1
DNA: TGTGCCAGCAGGGCAGACAGGGTTGGCGAAAAACTGTTTTTT
CDR3: CASRADRVGEKLFF

size: NA
J: TRBJ2-3
V: TRBV2
D: TRBD2
DNA: TGTGCCAGCAGTGTGATTAGCGGGGGGGCAAATACGCAGTATTTT
CDR3: CASSVISGGANTQYF

size: few
J: TRBJ1-1
V: TRBV5-1
D: NA
DNA: TGCGCCAGCAGCTTGGTAGCGGGGGAGACAGTGAACACTGAAGCTTTCTTT
CDR3: CASSLVAGETVNTEAFF

size: NA
J: TRBJ1-2
V: TRBV6-5
D: TRBD1
DNA: TGTGCCAGCAGAGAGACAGGGATCTATGGCTACACCTTC
CDR3: CASRETGIYGYTF

size: NA
J: TRBJ2-7
V: TRBV18
D: NA
DNA: TGTGCCAGCTCACCCACGAGGCAGGGCCTTCGTGAGCAGTACTTC
CDR3: CASSPTRQGLREQYF

size: NA
J: TRBJ2-7
V: TRBV4-1
D: TRBD1
DNA: TGCGCCAGCAGTGGACGGACAGGTGGCTCCTACGAGCAGTACTTC
CDR3: CASSGRTGGSYEQYF

size: NA
J: TRBJ1-1
V: TRBV14
D: NA
DNA: TGTGCCAGCAGCCCCTTCTGGGGCGACACTGAAGCTTTCTTT
CDR3: CASSPFWGDTEAFF

size: NA
J: TRBJ2-2
V: TRBV12-5
D: NA
DNA: TGTGCTAGTAGGATTGGGAACAGGGCGGCCGGGGAGCTGTTTTTT
CDR3: CASRIGNRAAGELFF

size: NA
J: TRBJ1-3
V: TRBV5-1
D: TRBD1
DNA: TGCGCCAGCAGCTTGACAGGGGGAACTGGAAACACCATATATTTT
CDR3: CASSLTGGTGNTIYF

size: NA
J: TRBJ2-1
V: TRBV5-1
D: TRBD2
DNA: TGCGCCAGCAGCTTGGGGTCGGGGGGGCCCCGCAATGAGCAGTTCTTC
CDR3: CASSLGSGGPRNEQFF

size: NA
J: TRBJ2-5
V: TRBV3-1/TRBV3-2
D: TRBD2
DNA: TGTGCCAGCAGCCAGGGACTAGCGGGGGGCCGAGAGACCCAGTACTTC
CDR3: CASSQGLAGGRETQYF

size: NA
J: TRBJ2-2
V: TRBV19
D: NA
DNA: TGTGCCAGTAGTACTCGGTCGGTATGGCAGGGCACCGGGGAGCTGTTTTTT
CDR3: CASSTRSVWQGTGELFF

size: NA
J: TRBJ2-5
V: TRBV5-4
D: TRBD1
DNA: TGTGCCAGCAGCTCGGCACAGGGGCAAGAGACCCAGTACTTC
CDR3: CASSSAQGQETQYF

size: NA
J: TRBJ2-1
V: TRBV4-1
D: TRBD1
DNA: TGCGCCACCAGGACAGGGAATGAGCAGTTCTTC
CDR3: CATRTGNEQFF

size: NA
J: TRBJ2-3
V: TRBV9
D: NA
DNA: TGTGCCAGCAGCTACACTGGAGGGGTCACAGATACGCAGTATTTT
CDR3: CASSYTGGVTDTQYF

size: NA
J: TRBJ2-5
V: TRBV5-1
D: TRBD2
DNA: TGCGCCAGCAGCTTGGCCGGGACTAGCCTAGAGACCCAGTACTTC
CDR3: CASSLAGTSLETQYF

size: NA
J: TRBJ2-3
V: TRBV5-6
D: TRBD2
DNA: TGTGCCAGCAGCTTGAGGCGTGGGCGGGGGGCCCCAGATACGCAGTATTTT
CDR3: CASSLRRGRGAPDTQYF

size: NA
J: TRBJ2-2
V: TRBV11-2
D: TRBD1
DNA: TGTGCCAGCAGCTTAACAGGGGCCACCGGGGAGCTGTTTTTT
CDR3: CASSLTGATGELFF